The clone carrying this T cell receptor beta chain was counted only a few times. Its antigen is as yet unknown. The data are from a study of CD8 T cells in ankylosing spondylitis. The study, taken as a whole, reports: Those disease-linked clones were CD8+; they were also relatively rare in peripheral blood. Previously reported in reactive arthritis synovial fluid and blood were some of the motif variants. What appeared characteristic of ankylosing spondylitis blood was a TCR beta motif of several highly homologous variants.

Researchers built TCR beta libraries using quantitative 5'-RACE with molecular barcodes. One entry per CDR3 protein results from TCRdb running MiXCR on the 5' RACE reads. The data show 200,000 to 250,000 distinct CDR3 sequences, with over 30% seen just once and approximately 4.6% held by the top ten. Germline V gene sequence: CDR1 SGHTA, CDR2 FQGNSA. This CDR3 is 12 amino acids long. The V end was cut by 0 bases, the J end by 12 bases, with 9 bases between. The sequenced sample was blood, either unsorted or a sorted T cell fraction (not recorded which). The chain combines TRBV7-2 with TRBJ2-1, with D possibly TRBD1 on 5 matching bases. The origin of this receptor is a male donor with ankylosing spondylitis or in good health (not recorded which). The CDR3 sequence: CASSLALRGQFF. Written as DNA, the CDR3 is TGTGCCAGCAGCTTAGCTTTAAGGGGGCAGTTCTTC.